This T cell receptor (beta chain) was sequenced for a study of read filtering for tumor transcriptome and immune sequencing. On the study more broadly: Patients were approximately 17 male and some 13 female, mean age around 70 years, range about 40 to 85. By R-ISS, stages I, II and III held around 8, 16 and 7 patients.

Bone marrow was sampled from every patient at the time of active disease. Study observations and caveats: Sorted CD138-negative bone marrow cells were not purified T cells.

Molecular barcoded adaptors covering alpha/delta and beta/gamma chains were used on approximately 440 ng RNA. Each CDR3 protein is one row after TCRdb ran MiXCR on the reads. This table has roughly 56,000 distinct CDR3 sequences, about a fifth appearing once. The CDR3 loop spans 14 amino acids. Per germline, CDR1 SGHRS and CDR2 YFSETQ. V was cut by 0 bases and J by 6 bases, with 11 bases left in between. This clonotype showed up just a few times. Its target is unknown. This clonotype originated in a donor at least 40 years old with multiple myeloma. Sample: a population of CD138-negative cells sorted from bone marrow. The chain recombines TRBV5-1 with TRBJ2-3; D not resolved. CDR3 residues: CASSLGQKQDTQYF. The CDR3 DNA follows: TGCGCCAGCAGCTTGGGGCAGAAGCAGGATACGCAGTATTTT.